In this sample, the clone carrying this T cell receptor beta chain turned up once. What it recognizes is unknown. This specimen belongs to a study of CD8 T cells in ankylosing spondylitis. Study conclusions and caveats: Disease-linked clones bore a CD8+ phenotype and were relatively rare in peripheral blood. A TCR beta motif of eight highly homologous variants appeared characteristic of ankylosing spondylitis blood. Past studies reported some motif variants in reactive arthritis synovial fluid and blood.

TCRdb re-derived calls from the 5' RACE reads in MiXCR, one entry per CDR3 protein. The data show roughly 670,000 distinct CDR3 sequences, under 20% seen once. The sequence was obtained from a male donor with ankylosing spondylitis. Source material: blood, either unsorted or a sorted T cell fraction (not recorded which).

The DNA of the CDR3 is TGTGCCAGCAGCTATCAATCCGGGACTAGCATTCGGAATGAGCAGTTCTTC. This gives the protein CASSYQSGTSIRNEQFF. The V and J genes are TRBV7-2 and TRBJ2-1; 9 bases are shared with TRBD2. The CDR3 contains 17 residues. V lost 4 bases and J lost 7; bases outside the gene matches: 14. Germline CDR1 is SGHTA and CDR2 is FQGNSA.